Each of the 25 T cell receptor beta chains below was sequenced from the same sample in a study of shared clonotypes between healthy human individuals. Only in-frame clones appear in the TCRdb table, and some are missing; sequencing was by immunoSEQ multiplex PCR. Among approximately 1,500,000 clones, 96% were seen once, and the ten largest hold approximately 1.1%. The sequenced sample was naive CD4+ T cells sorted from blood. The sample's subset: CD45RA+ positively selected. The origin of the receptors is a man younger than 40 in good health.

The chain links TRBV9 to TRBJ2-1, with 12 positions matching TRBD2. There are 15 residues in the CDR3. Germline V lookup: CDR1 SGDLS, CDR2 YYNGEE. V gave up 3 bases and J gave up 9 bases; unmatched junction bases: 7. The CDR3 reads CASSETSGSFLEQFF. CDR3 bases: TGTGCCAGCAGCGAGACTAGCGGGAGCTTCCTTGAGCAGTTCTTC.

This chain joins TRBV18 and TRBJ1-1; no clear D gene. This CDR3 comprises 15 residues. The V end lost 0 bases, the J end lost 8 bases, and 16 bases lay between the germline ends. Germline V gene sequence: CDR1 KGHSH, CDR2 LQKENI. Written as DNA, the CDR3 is TGTGCCAGCTCACCACCGGTAAGCGGACGGAACGAAGCTTTCTTT. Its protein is CASSPPVSGRNEAFF. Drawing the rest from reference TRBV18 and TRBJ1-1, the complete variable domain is NAGVMQNPRHLVRRRGQEARLRCSPMKGHSHVYWYRQLPEEGLKFMVYLQKENIIDESGMPKERFSAEFPKEGPSILRIQQVVRGDSAAYFCASSPPVSGRNEAFFGQGTRLTVV.

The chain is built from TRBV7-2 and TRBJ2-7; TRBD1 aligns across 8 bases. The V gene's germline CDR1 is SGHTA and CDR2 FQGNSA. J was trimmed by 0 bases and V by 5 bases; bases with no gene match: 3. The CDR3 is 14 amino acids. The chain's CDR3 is CASSRQGTSYEQYF. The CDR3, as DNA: TGTGCCAGCAGCCGACAGGGGACCTCCTACGAGCAGTACTTC.

The CDR3 here is CASSRNAGQDGGTQYF. For the CDR3, the DNA is TGTGCCAGCAGTAGAAATGCGGGACAGGACGGGGGAACGCAGTATTTT. This chain links TRBV2 with TRBJ2-3; TRBD1 agrees at 8 bases. After removal of 5 bases from V and 9 bases from J, the junction contained 16 bases not matched to a gene. Germline-derived CDR1 and CDR2 are SNHLY and FYNNEI. CDR3 length equals 16 residues. Together with reference TRBV2 and TRBJ2-3, the CDR3 gives the full variable domain: EPEVTQTPSHQVTQMGQEVILRCVPISNHLYFYWYRQILGQKVEFLVSFYNNEISEKSEIFDDQFSVERPDGSNFTLKIRSTKLEDSAMYFCASSRNAGQDGGTQYFGPGTRLTVL.

As DNA, the CDR3 is TGTGCCATCACTGACGGACTAGCGGGAGGCAATGAGCAGTTCTTC. It is translated as CAITDGLAGGNEQFF. The chain carries TRBV10-3 and TRBJ2-1; the match to TRBD2 covers 14 bases. The V and J ends lost 7 bases and 6 bases, in that order; junction bases with no gene match: 5. Germline lookup yields CDR1 ENHRY and CDR2 SYGVKD. This CDR3 has 15 amino acids.

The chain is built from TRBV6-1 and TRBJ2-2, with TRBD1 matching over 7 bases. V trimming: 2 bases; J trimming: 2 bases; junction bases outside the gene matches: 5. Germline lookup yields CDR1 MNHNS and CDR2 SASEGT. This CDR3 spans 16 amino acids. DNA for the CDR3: TGTGCCAGCAGTGAACAAGGACAGGCTAACACCGGGGAGCTGTTTTTT. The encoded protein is CASSEQGQANTGELFF.

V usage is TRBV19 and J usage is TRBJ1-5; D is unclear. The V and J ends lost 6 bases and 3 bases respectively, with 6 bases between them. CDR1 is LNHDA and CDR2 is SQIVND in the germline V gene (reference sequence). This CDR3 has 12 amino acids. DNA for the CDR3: TGTGCCAGTAGGCAGGTCAATCAGCCCCAGCATTTT. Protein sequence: CASRQVNQPQHF.

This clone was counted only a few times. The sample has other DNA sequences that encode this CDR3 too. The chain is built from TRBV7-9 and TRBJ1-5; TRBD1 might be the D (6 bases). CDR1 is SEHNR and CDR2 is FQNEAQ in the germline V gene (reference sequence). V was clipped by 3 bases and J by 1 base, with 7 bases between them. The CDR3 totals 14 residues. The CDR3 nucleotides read TGTGCCAGCAGCTTGAGGGGGAGCAATCAGCCCCAGCATTTT. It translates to CASSLRGSNQPQHF.

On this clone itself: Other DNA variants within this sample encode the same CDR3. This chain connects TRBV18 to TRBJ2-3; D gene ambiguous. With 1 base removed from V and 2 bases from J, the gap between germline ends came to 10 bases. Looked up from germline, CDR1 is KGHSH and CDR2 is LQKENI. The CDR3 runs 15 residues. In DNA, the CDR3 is TGTGCCAGCTCACCACAGGGTCCCTTCACAGATACGCAGTATTTT. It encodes CASSPQGPFTDTQYF. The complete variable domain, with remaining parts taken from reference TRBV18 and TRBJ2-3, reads NAGVMQNPRHLVRRRGQEARLRCSPMKGHSHVYWYRQLPEEGLKFMVYLQKENIIDESGMPKERFSAEFPKEGPSILRIQQVVRGDSAAYFCASSPQGPFTDTQYFGPGTRLTVL.

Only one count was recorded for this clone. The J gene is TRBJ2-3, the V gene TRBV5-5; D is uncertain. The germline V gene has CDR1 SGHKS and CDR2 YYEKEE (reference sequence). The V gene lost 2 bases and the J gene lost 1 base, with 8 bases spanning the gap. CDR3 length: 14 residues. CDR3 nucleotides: TGTGCCAGCAGCTTAATTGAGGGCACAGATACGCAGTATTTT. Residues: CASSLIEGTDTQYF.

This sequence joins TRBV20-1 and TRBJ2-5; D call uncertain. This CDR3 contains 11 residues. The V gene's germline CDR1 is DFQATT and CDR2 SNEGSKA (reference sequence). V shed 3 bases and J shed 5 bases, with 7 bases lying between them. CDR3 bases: TGCAGTGCTAGTACCCCGGAGACCCAGTACTTC. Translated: CSASTPETQYF.

The CDR3 reads CASGLSLAGVGEQFF. CDR3 sequence (DNA): TGTGCTAGTGGGCTCTCACTAGCGGGAGTAGGTGAGCAGTTCTTC. V usage is TRBV12-5 and J usage is TRBJ2-1; 11 bases map to TRBD2. Germline CDR1 and CDR2: LGHNT and FRNRAP. The trim removed 6 bases at V and 9 bases at J, leaving 10 bases unmatched. The CDR3 has 15 amino acids.

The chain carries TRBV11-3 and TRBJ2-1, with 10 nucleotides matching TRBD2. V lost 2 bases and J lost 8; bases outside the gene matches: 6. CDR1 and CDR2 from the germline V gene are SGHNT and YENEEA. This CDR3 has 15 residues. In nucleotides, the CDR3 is TGTGCCAGCAGCTTAACTAGCGGGACTGGCGATGAGCAGTTCTTC. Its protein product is CASSLTSGTGDEQFF.

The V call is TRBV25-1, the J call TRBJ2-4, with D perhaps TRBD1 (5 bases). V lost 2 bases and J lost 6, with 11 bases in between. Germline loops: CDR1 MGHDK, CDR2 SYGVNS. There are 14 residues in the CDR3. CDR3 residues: CASSEDSVGNIQYF. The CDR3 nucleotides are TGTGCCAGCAGTGAAGACAGCGTGGGAAACATTCAGTACTTC.

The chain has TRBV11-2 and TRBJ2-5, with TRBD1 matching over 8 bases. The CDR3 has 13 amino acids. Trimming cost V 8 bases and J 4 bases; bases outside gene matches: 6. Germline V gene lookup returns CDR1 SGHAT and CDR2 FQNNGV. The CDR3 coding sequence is TGTGCCAGCCGAGGAACAGGGGGAGAGACCCAGTACTTC. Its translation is CASRGTGGETQYF. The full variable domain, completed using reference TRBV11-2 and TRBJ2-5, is EAGVAQSPRYKIIEKRQSVAFWCNPISGHATLYWYQQILGQGPKLLIQFQNNGVVDDSQLPKDRFSAERLKGVDSTLKIQPAKLEDSAVYLCASRGTGGETQYFGPGTRLLVL.

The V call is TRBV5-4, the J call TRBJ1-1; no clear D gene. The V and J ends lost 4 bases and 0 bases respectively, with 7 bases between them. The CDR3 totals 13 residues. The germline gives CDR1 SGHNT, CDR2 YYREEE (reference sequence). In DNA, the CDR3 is TGTGCCAGCAGCAGAGAAGTGAACACTGAAGCTTTCTTT. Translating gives CASSREVNTEAFF.

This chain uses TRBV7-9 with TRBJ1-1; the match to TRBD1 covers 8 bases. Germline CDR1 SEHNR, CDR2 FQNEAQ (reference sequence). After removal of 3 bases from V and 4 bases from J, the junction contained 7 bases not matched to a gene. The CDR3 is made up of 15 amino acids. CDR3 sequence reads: CASSLVTGAGTEAFF. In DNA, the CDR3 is TGTGCCAGCAGCTTGGTGACAGGGGCGGGCACTGAAGCTTTCTTT.

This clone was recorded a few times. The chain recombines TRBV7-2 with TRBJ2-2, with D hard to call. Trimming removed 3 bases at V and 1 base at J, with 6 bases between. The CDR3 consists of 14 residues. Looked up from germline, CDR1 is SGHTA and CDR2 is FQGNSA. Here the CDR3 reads CASSLVWNTGELFF. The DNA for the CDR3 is TGTGCCAGCAGCTTGGTATGGAACACCGGGGAGCTGTTTTTT.

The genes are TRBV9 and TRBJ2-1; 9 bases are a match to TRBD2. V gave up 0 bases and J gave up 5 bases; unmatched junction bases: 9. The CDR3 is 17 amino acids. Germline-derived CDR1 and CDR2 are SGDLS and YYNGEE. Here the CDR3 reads CASSVDLAGRTNNEQFF. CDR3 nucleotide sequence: TGTGCCAGCAGCGTAGATCTAGCGGGAAGGACCAACAATGAGCAGTTCTTC.

The chain's CDR3 is CASSPTRSAEAFF. CDR3 bases: TGTGCCAGCAGCCCGACTCGGAGCGCTGAAGCTTTCTTT. This rearrangement joins TRBV7-9 to TRBJ1-1; the D is unclear. CDR1 and CDR2 from the germline V gene are SEHNR and FQNEAQ (reference sequence). The V end was cut by 5 bases, the J end by 6 bases, with 13 bases between. CDR3 length equals 13 residues.

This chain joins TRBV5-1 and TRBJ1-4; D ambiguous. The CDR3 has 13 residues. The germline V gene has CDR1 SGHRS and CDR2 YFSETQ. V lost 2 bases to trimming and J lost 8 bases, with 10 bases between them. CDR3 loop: CASSFSSGEKLFF. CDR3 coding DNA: TGCGCCAGCAGCTTCTCCTCGGGGGAAAAACTGTTTTTT.

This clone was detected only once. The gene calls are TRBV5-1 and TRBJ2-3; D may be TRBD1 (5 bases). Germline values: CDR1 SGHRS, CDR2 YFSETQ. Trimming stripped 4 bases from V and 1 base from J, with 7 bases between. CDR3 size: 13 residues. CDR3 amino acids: CASSQGGTDTQYF. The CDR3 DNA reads TGCGCCAGCAGCCAAGGGGGCACAGATACGCAGTATTTT.

The CDR3 protein is CASSQTLGPSYNEQFF. The CDR3 DNA is TGCGCCAGCAGCCAAACCCTAGGGCCCTCCTACAATGAGCAGTTCTTC. The gene calls are TRBV4-1 and TRBJ2-1; D gene ambiguous. From germline, CDR1 is MGHRA and CDR2 YSYEKL. The CDR3 extends over 16 amino acids. With 2 bases removed from V and 0 bases from J, the gap between germline ends came to 11 bases.

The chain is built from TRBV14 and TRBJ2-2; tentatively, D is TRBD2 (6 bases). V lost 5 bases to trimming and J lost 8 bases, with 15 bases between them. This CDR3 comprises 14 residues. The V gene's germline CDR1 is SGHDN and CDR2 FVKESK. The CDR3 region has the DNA TGTGCCAGCAGCTCCCTAGCTGGGAGGGGGGAGCTGTTTTTT. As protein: CASSSLAGRGELFF.

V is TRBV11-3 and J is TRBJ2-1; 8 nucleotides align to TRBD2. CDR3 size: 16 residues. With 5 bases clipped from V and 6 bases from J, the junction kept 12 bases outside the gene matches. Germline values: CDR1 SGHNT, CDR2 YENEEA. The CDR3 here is CASSPASGSFSNEQFF. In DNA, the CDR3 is TGTGCCAGCAGCCCGGCCAGCGGGAGTTTTAGCAATGAGCAGTTCTTC.